This T cell receptor beta chain comes out of a study of beta chain features in type 1 diabetes. General study findings and limits: When Type 1 diabetes patients were examined, their TCRB CDR3s proved moderately but significantly shorter in all four CD4+ subsets. Researchers reported that naive, central memory and Treg TCRB repertoires appeared more similar in patients than in healthy donors.

This CDR3 spans 16 amino acids. Germline V gene lookup returns CDR1 LGHNA and CDR2 YSLEER. Trimming took off 5 bases at V and 5 bases at J, with 22 bases between the two ends. By way of CD45RO/CCR7/CD25/CD127/CD95/CD27, the CD4+ regulatory, stem cell-like memory, central memory and naive cells were sorted. Points on this clone: Its antigen is not identified.

Sequencing targeted expressed TCRB transcripts, as all isolated RNA had been reverse transcribed. Libraries were prepared by immunoSEQ multiplex PCR; TCRdb keeps only in-frame clonotypes and omits some of them. The sample contains around 140,000 clones, 7.5% to 9.5% of which appear only once. The source is a man aged 25-45 years with type 1 diabetes. V usage is TRBV4-3 and J usage is TRBJ2-7; D perhaps matches TRBD2 (6 bases). The sequenced sample was central memory CD4+ T cells from blood. As DNA, the CDR3 is TGCGCCAGCAGCTACCAGCCGGGACTTCCGGCCGACGAGCAGTACTTC. Encoded protein: CASSYQPGLPADEQYF.